Each of the 10 T cell receptor beta chains below was sequenced from the same sample in a study of blood T cell repertoires in COVID-19. TCRdb keeps only in-frame clones here, not all; method: immunoSEQ multiplex PCR. The data contain fewer than 200,000 clones, 80% of them singletons. What was sequenced was peripheral blood. The receptors shown here come from a man in his 70s with active or convalescent COVID-19.

The chain couples TRBV7-9 to TRBJ1-1, with D tentatively TRBD1 (5 bases). V was cut by 2 bases and J by 0 bases, with 7 bases left in between. Germline V CDR1 and CDR2: SEHNR, FQNEAQ (reference sequence). This CDR3 spans 14 amino acids. The CDR3: CASSLQGVNTEAFF. The CDR3 bases are TGTGCCAGCAGCTTACAGGGTGTGAACACTGAAGCTTTCTTT.

V gene TRBV7-8 combines with J gene TRBJ2-1, with 9 bases lining up with TRBD2. Per the germline V gene, CDR1 is SGHVS and CDR2 is FQNEAQ. This CDR3 has 17 residues. Unmatched junction bases numbered 13, after V lost 5 bases and J lost 5 bases. CDR3 nucleotides: TGTGCCAGCAGCCCAGGCTATGGCGGGGGGGCTAACAATGAGCAGTTCTTC. It translates to CASSPGYGGGANNEQFF.

The CDR3: CASSAGLAGGSGELFF. The CDR3 DNA reads as TGCGCCAGCAGCGCGGGACTAGCGGGCGGATCCGGGGAGCTGTTTTTT. The chain couples TRBV5-1 to TRBJ2-2; 12 bases are shared with TRBD2. Germline CDR1 and CDR2: SGHRS and YFSETQ. The CDR3 contains 16 residues. After removal of 4 bases from V and 6 bases from J, the junction contained 7 bases not matched to a gene.

The chain is built from TRBV3-1 (or the pseudogene TRBV3-2) and TRBJ2-5; 10 nucleotides agree with TRBD2. The V gene end was trimmed by 4 bases and the J gene end by 2 bases; junction bases not matched to a gene: 7. The CDR3 consists of 16 residues. Germline assignment: CDR1 LGHDT and CDR2 YNNKEL (reference sequence). CDR3 nucleotide sequence: TGTGCCAGCAGCCGCTCACTAGCGGGGTATCAAGAGACCCAGTACTTC. It yields the protein CASSRSLAGYQETQYF.

J is TRBJ1-1 and V is TRBV5-1; unclear D gene. The CDR3 totals 14 residues. Germline lookup yields CDR1 SGHRS and CDR2 YFSETQ. The ends were cut back, 0 bases at V and 6 bases at J, with 12 bases in the middle. As DNA, the CDR3 is TGCGCCAGCAGCTTGGGCCGATCCGAGGCTGAAGCTTTCTTT. It yields the protein CASSLGRSEAEAFF.

The chain combines TRBV6-5 with TRBJ1-4, with D unresolved. V lost 6 bases, J lost 1 base, and 9 bases lay in between. CDR3 length: 14 residues. The V gene's germline CDR1 is MNHEY and CDR2 SVGAGI. The CDR3 coding sequence is TGTGCCAGCAGCCGAGGCGGAACTAATGAAAAACTGTTTTTT. Translating it yields CASSRGGTNEKLFF.

This rearrangement joins TRBV12-5 to TRBJ2-7; 7 positions agree with TRBD2. The CDR3 is 17 amino acids. Trimming took 8 bases from V and 5 from J; bases not matched to a gene: 21. Germline V gene sequence: CDR1 LGHNT, CDR2 FRNRAP. The CDR3 is CASRGGSADPFFDEQYF. CDR3 coding DNA: TGTGCTAGTAGGGGAGGGTCCGCGGACCCATTCTTCGACGAGCAGTACTTC. Using reference TRBV12-5 and TRBJ2-7 for the parts outside the CDR3, the full variable domain is DARVTQTPRHKVTEMGQEVTMRCQPILGHNTVFWYRQTMMQGLELLAYFRNRAPLDDSGMPKDRFSAEMPDATLATLKIQPSEPRDSAVYFCASRGGSADPFFDEQYFGPGTRLTVT.

This clone was seen a handful of times. The rearrangement uses TRBV2 and TRBJ1-3; 9 bases fit TRBD1. The trim removed 8 bases at V and 5 bases at J, leaving 4 bases unmatched. CDR3 length: 13 residues. Germline values: CDR1 SNHLY, CDR2 FYNNEI. CDR3: CASRGTGRNTIYF. CDR3 bases: TGTGCCAGCCGAGGGACAGGGAGAAACACCATATATTTT.

V gene TRBV11-2 combines with J gene TRBJ1-1; D is unresolved. Between the trimmed V and J ends, which lost 5 bases and 1 base, there was a span of 14 bases. This CDR3 is 15 amino acids long. Germline CDR1 SGHAT, CDR2 FQNNGV. The CDR3, as DNA: TGTGCCAGCAGCATCCGCCTGGGAGGGAACACTGAAGCTTTCTTT. This encodes CASSIRLGGNTEAFF. Full variable domain (remainder filled in from reference TRBV11-2 and TRBJ1-1): EAGVAQSPRYKIIEKRQSVAFWCNPISGHATLYWYQQILGQGPKLLIQFQNNGVVDDSQLPKDRFSAERLKGVDSTLKIQPAKLEDSAVYLCASSIRLGGNTEAFFGQGTRLTVV.

The chain is built from TRBV7-2 and TRBJ1-4; no firm D call. From germline, CDR1 is SGHTA and CDR2 FQGNSA. This CDR3 has 14 amino acids. Trimming cost V 1 base and J 3 bases, with 6 bases left between them. The CDR3 loop reads CASSLGPSNEKLFF. CDR3 nucleotides: TGTGCCAGCAGCTTAGGTCCTTCTAATGAAAAACTGTTTTTT.